This T cell receptor (beta chain) was captured in a study of T cell repertoires in cytomegalovirus infection. Germline CDR1 and CDR2: SGHVS and FNYEAQ. The CDR3 totals 12 residues. On this clonotype itself: Its antigen is currently unknown. A much larger clone lies one base from this, so it may be a read error.

Regarding the study as a whole: The study found HLA-C-restricted CMV-specific TCR beta clonotypes dominating the ex vivo response.

TCRdb reanalysed the reads using MiXCR and keeps one entry per CDR3 protein. There are about 920,000 distinct CDR3 sequences in the sample; roughly 31% occur only once, and 10% to 15% lies in the top ten. Here the sequenced sample was cultured CD8+ T cells from PBMCs, taken from culture after CMV antigen stimulation. This rearrangement joins TRBV7-6 to TRBJ2-5, with no clear D. The sequence was obtained from a human donor in good health (CMV status not recorded). Some clones in this sample may be carry-over from other donors' samples. The CDR3 nucleotides read TGTGTCAGCACCGACTTCCAAGAGACCCAGTACTTC. It yields the protein CVSTDFQETQYF. Complete variable domain (other parts from reference TRBV7-6 and TRBJ2-5): GAGVSQSPRYKVTKRGQDVALRCDPISGHVSLYWYRQALGQGPEFLTYFNYEAQQDKSGLPNDRFSAERPEGSISTLTIQRTEQRDSAMYRCVSTDFQETQYFGPGTRLLVL.